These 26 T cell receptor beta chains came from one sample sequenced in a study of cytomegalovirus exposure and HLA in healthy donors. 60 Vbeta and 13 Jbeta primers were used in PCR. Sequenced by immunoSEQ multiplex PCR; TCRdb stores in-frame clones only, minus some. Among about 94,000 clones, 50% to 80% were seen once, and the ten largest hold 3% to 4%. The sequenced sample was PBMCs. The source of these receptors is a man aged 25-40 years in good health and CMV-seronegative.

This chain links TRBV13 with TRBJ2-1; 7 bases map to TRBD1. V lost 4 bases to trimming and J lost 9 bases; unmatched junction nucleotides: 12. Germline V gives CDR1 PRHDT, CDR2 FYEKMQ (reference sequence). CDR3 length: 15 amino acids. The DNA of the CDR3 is TGTGCCAGCAGCTATCCGATGACAGGGACGGGTGAGCAGTTCTTC. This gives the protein CASSYPMTGTGEQFF.

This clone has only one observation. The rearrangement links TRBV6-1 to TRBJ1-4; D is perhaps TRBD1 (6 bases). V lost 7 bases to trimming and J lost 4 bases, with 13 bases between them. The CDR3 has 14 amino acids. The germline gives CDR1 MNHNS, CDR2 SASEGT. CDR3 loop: CASTQGSYNEKLFF. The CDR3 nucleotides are TGTGCCAGCACCCAGGGGTCGTATAATGAAAAACTGTTTTTT.

The CDR3 sequence is CASSLEEGTGYEQYF. Written as DNA, the CDR3 is TGTGCCAGCAGCTTAGAGGAGGGGACGGGCTACGAGCAGTACTTC. V and J are TRBV7-9 and TRBJ2-5; D is possibly TRBD2 (6 bases). The tail of the sequence fits TRBJ2-7 better, so the J call may be wrong. Per the germline V gene, CDR1 is SEHNR and CDR2 is FQNEAQ (reference sequence). CDR3 length: 15 amino acids.

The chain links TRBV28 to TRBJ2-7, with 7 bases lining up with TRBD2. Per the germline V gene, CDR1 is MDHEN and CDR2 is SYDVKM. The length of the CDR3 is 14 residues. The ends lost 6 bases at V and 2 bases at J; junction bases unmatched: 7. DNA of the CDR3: TGTGCCAGCAGGCCCGGGACTACAACCTACGAGCAGTACTTC. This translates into CASRPGTTTYEQYF. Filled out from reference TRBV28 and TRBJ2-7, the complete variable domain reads DVKVTQSSRYLVKRTGEKVFLECVQDMDHENMFWYRQDPGLGLRLIYFSYDVKMKEKGDIPEGYSVSREKKERFSLILESASTNQTSMYLCASRPGTTTYEQYFGPGTRLTVT.

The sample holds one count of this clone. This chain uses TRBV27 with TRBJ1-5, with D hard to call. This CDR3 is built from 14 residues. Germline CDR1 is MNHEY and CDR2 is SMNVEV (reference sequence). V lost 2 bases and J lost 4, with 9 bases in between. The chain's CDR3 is CASSLVGRNQPQHF. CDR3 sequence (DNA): TGTGCCAGCAGTTTAGTCGGTAGAAATCAGCCCCAGCATTTT.

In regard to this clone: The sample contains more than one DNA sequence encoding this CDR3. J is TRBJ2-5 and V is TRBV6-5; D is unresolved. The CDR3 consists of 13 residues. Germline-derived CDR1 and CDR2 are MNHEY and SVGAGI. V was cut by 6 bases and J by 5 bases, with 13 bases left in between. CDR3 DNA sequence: TGTGCCAGCAGCCTCAGGCGCCTGGAGACCCAGTACTTC. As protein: CASSLRRLETQYF.

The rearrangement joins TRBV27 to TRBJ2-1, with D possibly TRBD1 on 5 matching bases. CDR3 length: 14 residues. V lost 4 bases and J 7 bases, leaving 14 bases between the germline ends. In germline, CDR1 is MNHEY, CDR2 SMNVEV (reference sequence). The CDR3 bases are TGTGCCAGCAGTTGGGCGCAGACAGAAAATGAGCAGTTCTTC. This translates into CASSWAQTENEQFF.

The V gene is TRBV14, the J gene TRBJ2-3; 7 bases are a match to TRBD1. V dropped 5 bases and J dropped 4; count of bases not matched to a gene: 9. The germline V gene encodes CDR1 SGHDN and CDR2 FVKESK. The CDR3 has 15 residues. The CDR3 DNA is TGTGCCAGCAGCTTTGGACAGGTCCGGCCAGATACGCAGTATTTT. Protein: CASSFGQVRPDTQYF.

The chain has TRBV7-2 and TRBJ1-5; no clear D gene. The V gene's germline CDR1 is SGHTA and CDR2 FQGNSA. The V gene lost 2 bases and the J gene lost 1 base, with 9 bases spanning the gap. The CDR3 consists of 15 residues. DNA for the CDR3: TGTGCCAGCAGCTTAACCGGAGGAAGCAATCAGCCCCAGCATTTT. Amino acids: CASSLTGGSNQPQHF.

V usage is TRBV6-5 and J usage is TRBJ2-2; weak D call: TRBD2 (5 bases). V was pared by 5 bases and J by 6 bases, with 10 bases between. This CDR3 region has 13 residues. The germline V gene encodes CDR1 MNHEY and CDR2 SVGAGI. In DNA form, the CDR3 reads TGTGCCAGCAGTACCGGGGATTCCGGGGAGCTGTTTTTT. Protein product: CASSTGDSGELFF.

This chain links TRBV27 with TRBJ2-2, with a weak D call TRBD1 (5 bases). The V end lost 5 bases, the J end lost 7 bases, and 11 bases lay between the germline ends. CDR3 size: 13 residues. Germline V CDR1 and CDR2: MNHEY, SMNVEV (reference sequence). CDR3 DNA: TGTGCCAGCAGTCCACAGGCTTACGGGGAGCTGTTTTTT. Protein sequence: CASSPQAYGELFF.

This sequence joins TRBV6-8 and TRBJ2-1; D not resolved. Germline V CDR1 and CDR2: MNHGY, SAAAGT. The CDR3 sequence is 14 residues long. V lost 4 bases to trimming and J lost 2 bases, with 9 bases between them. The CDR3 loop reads CASSCRSTYNEQFF. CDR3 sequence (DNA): TGTGCCAGCAGTTGCAGATCCACCTACAATGAGCAGTTCTTC.

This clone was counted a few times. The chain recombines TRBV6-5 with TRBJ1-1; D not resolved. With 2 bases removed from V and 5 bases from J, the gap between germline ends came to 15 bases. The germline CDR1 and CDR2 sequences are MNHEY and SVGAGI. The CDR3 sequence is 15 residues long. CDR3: CASSYNAHRTTEAFF. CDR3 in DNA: TGTGCCAGCAGTTACAACGCACACCGAACAACTGAAGCTTTCTTT.

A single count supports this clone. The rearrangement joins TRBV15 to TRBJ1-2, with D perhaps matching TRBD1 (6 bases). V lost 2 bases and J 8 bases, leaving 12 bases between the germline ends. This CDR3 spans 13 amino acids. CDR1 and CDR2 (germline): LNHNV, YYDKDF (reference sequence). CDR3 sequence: CATSRTGLRGYTF. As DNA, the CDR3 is TGTGCCACCAGCAGAACAGGGCTGAGAGGCTACACCTTC. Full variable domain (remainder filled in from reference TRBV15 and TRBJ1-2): DAMVIQNPRYQVTQFGKPVTLSCSQTLNHNVMYWYQQKSSQAPKLLFHYYDKDFNNEADTPDNFQSRRPNTSFCFLDIRSPGLGDTAMYLCATSRTGLRGYTFGSGTRLTVV.

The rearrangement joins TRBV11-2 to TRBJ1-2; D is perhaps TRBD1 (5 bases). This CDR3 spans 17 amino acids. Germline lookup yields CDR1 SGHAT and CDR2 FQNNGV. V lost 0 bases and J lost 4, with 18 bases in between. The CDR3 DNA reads TGTGCCAGCAGCTTAGATGGGGGGGGACCAGCTCTCTATGGCTACACCTTC. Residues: CASSLDGGGPALYGYTF.

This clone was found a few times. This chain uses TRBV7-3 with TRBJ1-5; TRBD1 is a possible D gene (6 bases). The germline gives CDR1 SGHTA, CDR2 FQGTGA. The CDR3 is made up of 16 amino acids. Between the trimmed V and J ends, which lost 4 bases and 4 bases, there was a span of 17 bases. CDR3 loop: CASSSPGVGVNQPQHF. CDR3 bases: TGTGCCAGCAGCTCCCCAGGGGTTGGCGTGAATCAGCCCCAGCATTTT.

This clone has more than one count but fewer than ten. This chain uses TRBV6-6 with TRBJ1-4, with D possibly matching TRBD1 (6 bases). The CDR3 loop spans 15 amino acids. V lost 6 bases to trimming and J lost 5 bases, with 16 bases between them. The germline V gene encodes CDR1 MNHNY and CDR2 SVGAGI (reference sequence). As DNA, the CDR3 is TGTGCCAGCAGCCACCCCCGGACAGCCAATGAAAAACTGTTTTTT. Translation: CASSHPRTANEKLFF.

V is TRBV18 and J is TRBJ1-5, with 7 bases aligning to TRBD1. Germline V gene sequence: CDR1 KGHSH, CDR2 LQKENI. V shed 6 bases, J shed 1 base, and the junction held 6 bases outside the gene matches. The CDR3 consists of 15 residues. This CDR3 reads CASSPGQASNQPQHF. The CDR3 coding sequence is TGTGCCAGCTCCCCCGGACAGGCCAGCAATCAGCCCCAGCATTTT.

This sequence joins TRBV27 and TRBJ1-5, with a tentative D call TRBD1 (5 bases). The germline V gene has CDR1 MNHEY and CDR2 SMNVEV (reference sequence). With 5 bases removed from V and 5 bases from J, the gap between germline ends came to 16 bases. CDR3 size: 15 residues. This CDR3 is CASSTSPRRDQPQHF. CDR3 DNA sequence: TGTGCCAGCAGTACCTCTCCCCGCAGGGATCAGCCCCAGCATTTT.

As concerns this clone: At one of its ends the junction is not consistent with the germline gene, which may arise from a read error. The CDR3 protein is CASSLETSGGPFQETQYF. The CDR3 DNA follows: TGTGCTAGCAGCTTAGAGACTAGCGGGGGGCCGTTCCAAGAGACCCAGTACTTC. The chain couples TRBV7-7 to TRBJ2-5; TRBD2 aligns across 13 bases. Germline CDR1 and CDR2: SSHAT and FNYEAQ (reference sequence). The CDR3 has 18 amino acids.

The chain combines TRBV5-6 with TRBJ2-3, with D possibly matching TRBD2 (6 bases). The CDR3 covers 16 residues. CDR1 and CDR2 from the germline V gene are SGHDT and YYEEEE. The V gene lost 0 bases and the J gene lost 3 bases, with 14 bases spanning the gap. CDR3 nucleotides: TGTGCCAGCAGCTTGGCCGTACTAGCATTGACAGATACGCAGTATTTT. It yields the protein CASSLAVLALTDTQYF.

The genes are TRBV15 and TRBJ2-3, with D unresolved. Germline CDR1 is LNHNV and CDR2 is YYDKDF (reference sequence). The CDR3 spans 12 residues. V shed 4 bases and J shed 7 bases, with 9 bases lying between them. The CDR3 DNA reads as TGTGCCACCAGCACGGGTTTACATACGCAGTATTTT. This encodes CATSTGLHTQYF.

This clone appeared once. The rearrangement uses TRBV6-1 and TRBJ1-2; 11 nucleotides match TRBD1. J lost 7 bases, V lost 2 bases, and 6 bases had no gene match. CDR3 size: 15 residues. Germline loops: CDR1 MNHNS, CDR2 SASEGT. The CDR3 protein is CASSERTGGLGGYTF. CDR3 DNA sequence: TGTGCCAGCAGTGAACGGACAGGGGGCTTGGGTGGCTACACCTTC.

As DNA, the CDR3 is TGTGCCACCCTCAGGGGGGAGACCCAGTACTTC. It yields the protein CATLRGETQYF. The chain uses TRBV19 and TRBJ2-5; 7 bases map to TRBD1. CDR3 size: 11 residues. The germline gives CDR1 LNHDA, CDR2 SQIVND (reference sequence). Trimming removed 10 bases from V and 5 bases from J; junction bases left unmatched: 4. The whole variable domain, remainder taken from reference TRBV19 and TRBJ2-5, is DGGITQSPKYLFRKEGQNVTLSCEQNLNHDAMYWYRQDPGQGLRLIYYSQIVNDFQKGDIAEGYSVSREKKESFPLTVTSAQKNPTAFYLCATLRGETQYFGPGTRLLVL.

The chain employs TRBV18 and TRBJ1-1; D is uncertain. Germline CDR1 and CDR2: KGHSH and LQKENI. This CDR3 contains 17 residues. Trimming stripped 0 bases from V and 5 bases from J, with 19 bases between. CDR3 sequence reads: CASSPPLWQVINTEAFF. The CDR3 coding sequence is TGTGCCAGCTCACCACCCCTCTGGCAGGTCATAAATACTGAAGCTTTCTTT.

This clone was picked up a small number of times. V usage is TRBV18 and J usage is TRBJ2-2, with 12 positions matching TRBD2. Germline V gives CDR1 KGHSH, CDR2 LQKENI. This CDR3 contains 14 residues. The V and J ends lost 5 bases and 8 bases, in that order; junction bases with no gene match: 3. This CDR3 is CASSGLAGTGELFF. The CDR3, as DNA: TGTGCCAGCTCAGGACTAGCGGGAACAGGGGAGCTGTTTTTT.